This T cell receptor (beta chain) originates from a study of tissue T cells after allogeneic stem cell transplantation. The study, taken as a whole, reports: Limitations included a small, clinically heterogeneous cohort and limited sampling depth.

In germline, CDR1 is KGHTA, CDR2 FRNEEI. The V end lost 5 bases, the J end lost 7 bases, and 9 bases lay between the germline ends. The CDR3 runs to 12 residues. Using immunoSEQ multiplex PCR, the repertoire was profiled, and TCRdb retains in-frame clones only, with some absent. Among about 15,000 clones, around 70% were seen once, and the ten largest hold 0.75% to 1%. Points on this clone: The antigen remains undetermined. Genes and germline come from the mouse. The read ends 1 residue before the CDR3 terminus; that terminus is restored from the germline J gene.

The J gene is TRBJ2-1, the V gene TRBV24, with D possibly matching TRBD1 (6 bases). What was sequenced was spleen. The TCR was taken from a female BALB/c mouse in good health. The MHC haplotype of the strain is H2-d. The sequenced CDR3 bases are TGTGCCAGCAGTACAGGGAAGGCTGAGCAGTTC. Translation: CASSTGKAEQF. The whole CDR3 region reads CASSTGKAEQFF.